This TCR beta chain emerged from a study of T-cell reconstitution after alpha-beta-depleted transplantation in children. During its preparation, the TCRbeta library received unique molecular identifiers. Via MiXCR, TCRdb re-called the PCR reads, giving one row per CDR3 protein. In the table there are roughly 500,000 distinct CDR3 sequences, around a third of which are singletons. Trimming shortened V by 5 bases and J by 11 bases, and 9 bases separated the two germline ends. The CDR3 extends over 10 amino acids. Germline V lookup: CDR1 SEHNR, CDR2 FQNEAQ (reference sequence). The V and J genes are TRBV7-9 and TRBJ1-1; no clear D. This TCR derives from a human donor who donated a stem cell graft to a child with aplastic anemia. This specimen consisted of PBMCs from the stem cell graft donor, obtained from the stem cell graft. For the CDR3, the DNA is TGTGCCAGCAGCAGAGGGTTGGCTTTCTTT. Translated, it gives CASSRGLAFF.